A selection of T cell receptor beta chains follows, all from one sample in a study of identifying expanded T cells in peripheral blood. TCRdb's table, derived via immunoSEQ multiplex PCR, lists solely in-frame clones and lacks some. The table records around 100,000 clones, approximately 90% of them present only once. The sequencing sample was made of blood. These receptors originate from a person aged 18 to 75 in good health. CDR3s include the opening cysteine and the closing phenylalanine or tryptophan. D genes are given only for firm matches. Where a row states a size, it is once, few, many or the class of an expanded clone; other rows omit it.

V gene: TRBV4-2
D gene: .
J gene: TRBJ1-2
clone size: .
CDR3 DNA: TGTGCCAGCAGCCAAGATAGCGGGGGTGGGTATGGCTACACCTTC
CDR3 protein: CASSQDSGGGYGYTF

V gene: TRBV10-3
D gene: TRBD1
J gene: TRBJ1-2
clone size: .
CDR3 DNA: TGTGCCATCAGCCTTCCGGGACAGGAGGGGGGGGACTATGGCTACACCTTC
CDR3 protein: CAISLPGQEGGDYGYTF

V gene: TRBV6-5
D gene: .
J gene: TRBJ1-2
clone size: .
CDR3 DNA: TGTGCCAGCTATCGTGGGGGGGCGGGCTATGGCTACACCTTC
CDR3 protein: CASYRGGAGYGYTF

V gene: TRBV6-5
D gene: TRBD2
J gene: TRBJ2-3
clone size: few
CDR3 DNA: TGTGCCAGCTCCCCGGGACTAGGGGCAGATACGCAGTATTTT
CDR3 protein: CASSPGLGADTQYF

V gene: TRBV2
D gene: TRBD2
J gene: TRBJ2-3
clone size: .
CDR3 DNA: TGTGCCAGGGACCGACCGCTAGCGGGGGTGCGCACAGATACGCAGTATTTT
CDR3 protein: CARDRPLAGVRTDTQYF

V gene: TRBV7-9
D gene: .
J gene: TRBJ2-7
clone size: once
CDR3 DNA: TGTGCCAGCAGCTTGGGAGGGACAGCCATACCCTACGAGCAGTACTTC
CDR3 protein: CASSLGGTAIPYEQYF

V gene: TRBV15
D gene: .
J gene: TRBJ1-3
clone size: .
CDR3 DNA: TGTGCCACCAGCAGCGGCGGACGCAACGGAAACACCATATATTTT
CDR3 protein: CATSSGGRNGNTIYF

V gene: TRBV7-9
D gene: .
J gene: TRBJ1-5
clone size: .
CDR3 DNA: TGTGCCAGCAGCTACTCAGGGGATCAGCCCCAGCATTTT
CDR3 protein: CASSYSGDQPQHF

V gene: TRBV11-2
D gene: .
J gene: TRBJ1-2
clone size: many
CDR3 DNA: TGTGCCAGCAGCCCCGGACAAGACTATGGCTACACCTTC
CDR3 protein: CASSPGQDYGYTF

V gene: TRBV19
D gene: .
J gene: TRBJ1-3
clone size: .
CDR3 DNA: TGTGCCAGTAGGACGATTGCAGGAAACACCATATATTTT
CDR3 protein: CASRTIAGNTIYF

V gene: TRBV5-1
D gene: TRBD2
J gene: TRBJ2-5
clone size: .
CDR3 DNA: TGCGCCAGCTCTACTAGCGGACAAGAGACCCAGTACTTC
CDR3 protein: CASSTSGQETQYF